This T cell receptor (beta chain) emerged from a study of T-cell reconstitution after alpha-beta-depleted transplantation in children. Preparing the TCRbeta library involved the use of unique molecular identifiers. TCRdb called the PCR reads again in MiXCR, with one record for every CDR3 protein. This sample carries 150,000 to 200,000 distinct CDR3 sequences, approximately 6.6% of them seen once, and the ten largest clones take roughly 3%. The sequencing here drew on PBMCs from the stem cell graft donor, taken from the stem cell graft. The source is a human donor who donated a stem cell graft to a child with Wiskott-Aldrich syndrome.

Here the CDR3 reads CASSLGTSGGGSTDTQYF. CDR3 sequence (DNA): TGTGCCAGCAGCCTGGGGACTAGCGGGGGGGGGAGCACAGATACGCAGTATTTT. This rearrangement joins TRBV3-1 to TRBJ2-3; 16 bases align to TRBD2. V was clipped by 4 bases and J by 0 bases; unmatched bases: 4. The germline gives CDR1 LGHDT, CDR2 YNNKEL (reference sequence). The CDR3 covers 18 residues.